These 20 T cell receptor beta chains share one sample of origin, sequenced in a study of blood T cell repertoires in COVID-19 (dated by TCRdb to between 2020 and 2021). Receptor amplification or capture employed the immunoSEQ multiplex PCR assay. Here the immuneACCESS table is served through TCRdb, limited to in-frame sequences with V and J called. Missing clones are a known gap in these copies; in checked studies unresolved V genes cover under half, and the rest lacks a known reason. Within this sample are a few hundred thousand clones, with approximately 89% of them counted one time only. Less than 2% of the sample is held by the ten biggest clonotypes. Sequencing was carried out using peripheral blood. The receptors shown here come from a woman aged 25 to 39 with COVID-19, enrolled during active disease.

This rearrangement joins TRBV3-1 (or the pseudogene TRBV3-2) to TRBJ1-1, with D possibly being TRBD1 (6 bases). Germline-derived CDR1 and CDR2 are LGHDT and YNNKEL (reference sequence). CDR3 length: 14 amino acids. V lost 4 bases and J 3 bases, leaving 12 bases between the germline ends. In nucleotides, the CDR3 is TGTGCCAGCAGCCGTAACAGGGAAGACACTGAAGCTTTCTTT. Its protein is CASSRNREDTEAFF.

The chain employs TRBV6-1 and TRBJ1-5; a possible D gene is TRBD1 (6 bases). V was cut by 1 base and J by 7 bases, with 14 bases left in between. The CDR3 is 15 residues long. Germline V gives CDR1 MNHNS, CDR2 SASEGT. The CDR3 here is CASSEVTGGGQPQHF. CDR3 DNA: TGTGCCAGCAGTGAAGTGACAGGCGGGGGGCAGCCCCAGCATTTT.

In the case of this clone: The sample carries other DNA sequences with the same CDR3. The chain couples TRBV5-1 to TRBJ2-5; tentative D call: TRBD2 (6 bases). The CDR3 sequence is 13 residues long. The V gene lost 7 bases and the J gene lost 2 bases, with 12 bases spanning the gap. The germline gives CDR1 SGHRS, CDR2 YFSETQ. CDR3 coding DNA: TGCGCCAGCTCCCCCGGGGGACAAGAGACCCAGTACTTC. It translates to CASSPGGQETQYF. Complete variable domain (other parts from reference TRBV5-1 and TRBJ2-5): KAGVTQTPRYLIKTRGQQVTLSCSPISGHRSVSWYQQTPGQGLQFLFEYFSETQRNKGNFPGRFSGRQFSNSRSEMNVSTLELGDSALYLCASSPGGQETQYFGPGTRLLVL.

The chain combines TRBV5-1 with TRBJ1-6, with 7 bases that match TRBD1. CDR3 length: 16 residues. CDR1 and CDR2 from the germline V gene are SGHRS and YFSETQ. The V and J ends lost 2 bases and 5 bases, in that order; junction bases with no gene match: 7. The CDR3 loop reads CASSLTGAGDNSPLHF. CDR3 in DNA: TGCGCCAGCAGCTTAACAGGGGCTGGGGATAATTCACCCCTCCACTTT.

V usage is TRBV18 and J usage is TRBJ1-6; D is uncertain. CDR1 and CDR2 (germline): KGHSH, LQKENI. V gave up 3 bases and J gave up 5 bases, with 11 bases separating them. The CDR3 consists of 15 residues. In DNA form, the CDR3 reads TGTGCCAGCTCACCGGCGACATGGGATAATTCACCCCTCCACTTT. Encoded protein: CASSPATWDNSPLHF. The full variable domain, its missing parts supplied by reference TRBV18 and TRBJ1-6, is NAGVMQNPRHLVRRRGQEARLRCSPMKGHSHVYWYRQLPEEGLKFMVYLQKENIIDESGMPKERFSAEFPKEGPSILRIQQVVRGDSAAYFCASSPATWDNSPLHFGNGTRLTVT.

The chain uses TRBV3-1 (or the pseudogene TRBV3-2) and TRBJ2-2; TRBD1 aligns across 7 bases. J gave up 6 bases and V 6 bases, and 4 bases lay outside the gene matches. This CDR3 is 13 amino acids long. Per the germline V gene, CDR1 is LGHDT and CDR2 is YNNKEL (reference sequence). The CDR3 loop reads CASRGGAAGELFF. The CDR3 DNA sequence: TGTGCCAGCAGAGGGGGCGCGGCCGGGGAGCTGTTTTTT.

The chain employs TRBV5-1 and TRBJ2-7, with D possibly being TRBD2 (6 bases). Looked up from germline, CDR1 is SGHRS and CDR2 is YFSETQ. There are 13 residues in the CDR3. V lost 0 bases, J lost 5 bases, and 9 bases lay in between. CDR3 coding DNA: TGCGCCAGCAGCTTGGGACTAGGGAACGAGCAGTACTTC. Its protein product is CASSLGLGNEQYF.

This clone came up a few times. The rearrangement links TRBV7-2 to TRBJ1-5; D unresolved. The CDR3 has 14 residues. V gave up 1 base and J gave up 6 bases, with 10 bases separating them. The germline V gene encodes CDR1 SGHTA and CDR2 FQGNSA. This CDR3 reads CASSLEGGGQPQHF. As DNA, the CDR3 is TGTGCCAGCAGCTTAGAGGGAGGAGGTCAGCCCCAGCATTTT.

The chain recombines TRBV19 with TRBJ2-6; D gene unclear. The CDR3 consists of 12 residues. Germline V gene data show CDR1 as LNHDA and CDR2 as SQIVND (reference sequence). V lost 9 bases to trimming and J lost 0 bases, with 3 bases between them. CDR3 sequence reads: CASYSGANVLTF. In nucleotides, the CDR3 is TGTGCCAGCTACTCTGGGGCCAACGTCCTGACTTTC. Filled out from reference TRBV19 and TRBJ2-6, the complete variable domain reads DGGITQSPKYLFRKEGQNVTLSCEQNLNHDAMYWYRQDPGQGLRLIYYSQIVNDFQKGDIAEGYSVSREKKESFPLTVTSAQKNPTAFYLCASYSGANVLTFGAGSRLTVL.

The chain uses TRBV28 and TRBJ1-5; a weak D match, TRBD1 (6 bases). V lost 8 bases to trimming and J lost 0 bases, with 23 bases between them. The CDR3 covers 18 residues. The germline V gene encodes CDR1 MDHEN and CDR2 SYDVKM. The CDR3 region has the DNA TGTGCCAGCCGAAGTGGGTGGACAGAGATATATAGCAATCAGCCCCAGCATTTT. Its translation is CASRSGWTEIYSNQPQHF.

This chain joins TRBV2 and TRBJ1-1, with 8 bases identical to TRBD1. In germline, CDR1 is SNHLY, CDR2 FYNNEI. V was pared by 9 bases and J by 4 bases, with 10 bases of the junction left unmatched. There are 14 residues in the CDR3. CDR3 amino acids: CASILSTGVTEAFF. CDR3 in DNA: TGTGCCAGTATCCTATCGACAGGGGTCACTGAAGCTTTCTTT. Supplemented by reference TRBV2 and TRBJ1-1, the full variable domain reads EPEVTQTPSHQVTQMGQEVILRCVPISNHLYFYWYRQILGQKVEFLVSFYNNEISEKSEIFDDQFSVERPDGSNFTLKIRSTKLEDSAMYFCASILSTGVTEAFFGQGTRLTVV.

The chain uses TRBV6-1 and TRBJ1-1; TRBD1 matches 7 bases. Germline V CDR1 and CDR2: MNHNS, SASEGT. The CDR3 has 16 amino acids. The trim removed 2 bases at V and 9 bases at J, leaving 15 bases unmatched. CDR3: CASSELMLGRGNQAFF. The CDR3 nucleotides read TGTGCCAGCAGTGAATTGATGTTGGGCAGGGGGAATCAAGCTTTCTTT.

This clone showed up just once. CDR3 DNA sequence: TGTGCCACGCACCGCCTTATGACAGGGGGCCGCGAGCAGTACTTC. Its protein is CATHRLMTGGREQYF. This chain joins TRBV7-9 and TRBJ2-7; 10 bases align to TRBD1. The CDR3 covers 15 residues. Germline V gene data show CDR1 as SEHNR and CDR2 as FQNEAQ (reference sequence). V lost 10 bases, J lost 6 bases, and 15 bases stayed unmatched.

V usage is TRBV4-1 and J usage is TRBJ1-2; D ambiguous. The CDR3 length is 16 residues. Germline assignment: CDR1 MGHRA and CDR2 YSYEKL. V was cut by 5 bases and J by 3 bases, with 19 bases left in between. CDR3 nucleotide sequence: TGCGCCAGCAGCGAACGAGCCAGGACTGAGGACTATGGCTACACCTTC. Residues: CASSERARTEDYGYTF.

The V and J genes are TRBV18 and TRBJ1-1, with 8 bases fitting TRBD1. There are 15 residues in the CDR3. After removal of 3 bases from V and 1 base from J, the junction contained 4 bases not matched to a gene. The germline gives CDR1 KGHSH, CDR2 LQKENI. Here the CDR3 DNA reads TGTGCCAGCTCACCGTCCGGGACAGGGAACACTGAAGCTTTCTTT. Protein: CASSPSGTGNTEAFF.

The chain couples TRBV18 to TRBJ1-1; TRBD1 aligns across 8 bases. The CDR3 sequence is 15 residues long. Per germline, CDR1 KGHSH and CDR2 LQKENI. The J segment lost 4 bases and the V segment lost 3 bases, leaving 7 bases of the junction unmatched. The CDR3 nucleotides read TGTGCCAGCTCACCGGAGGACAGGGTCGCCACTGAAGCTTTCTTT. Translating gives CASSPEDRVATEAFF.

This chain uses TRBV13 with TRBJ1-4, with 11 bases that match TRBD1. CDR3 length equals 15 residues. Germline trimming cut 5 bases from V and 6 bases from J; bases unmatched to any gene: 5. Germline CDR1 reads PRHDT; CDR2 reads FYEKMQ (reference sequence). The chain's CDR3 is CASSHGQGAYEKLFF. CDR3 coding DNA: TGTGCCAGCAGCCATGGACAGGGGGCATATGAAAAACTGTTTTTT.

The V call is TRBV19, the J call TRBJ1-1; 7 bases fit TRBD1. Germline V lookup: CDR1 LNHDA, CDR2 SQIVND (reference sequence). Unmatched junction bases numbered 7, after V lost 4 bases and J lost 8 bases. The length of the CDR3 is 13 residues. The CDR3 coding sequence is TGTGCCAGTAGTACCACAGGGGCTGCCGAAGCTTTCTTT. Translated, it gives CASSTTGAAEAFF.

The V gene is TRBV11-2, the J gene TRBJ2-5, with D hard to call. V lost 1 base to trimming and J lost 1 base, with 10 bases between them. Germline lookup yields CDR1 SGHAT and CDR2 FQNNGV. This CDR3 comprises 15 residues. CDR3 protein: CASSLGLYGQETQYF. DNA for the CDR3: TGTGCCAGCAGCTTAGGCCTCTACGGCCAAGAGACCCAGTACTTC.

The J gene is TRBJ2-5, the V gene TRBV27; 8 positions match TRBD1. Germline lookup yields CDR1 MNHEY and CDR2 SMNVEV (reference sequence). V trimming: 3 bases; J trimming: 4 bases; junction bases outside the gene matches: 4. CDR3 length: 14 amino acids. In nucleotides, the CDR3 is TGTGCCAGCAGTTTCACCAGGGGGCTAGAGACCCAGTACTTC. Its protein is CASSFTRGLETQYF.